The 14 T cell receptor beta chains below were found in one sample sequenced in a study of beta chain features in type 1 diabetes. The study reverse transcribed the entire isolated RNA, so it sequenced expressed TCRB transcripts. The repertoire was sequenced with immunoSEQ multiplex PCR; TCRdb's copy has only in-frame clones and lacks some. The data contain 250,000 to 350,000 clones, around 13% of them singletons. Sequencing was performed on central memory CD4+ T cells from blood. Receptors originate from a man younger than 40 in good health.

The chain carries TRBV4-3 and TRBJ1-5; no clear D gene. The CDR3 loop spans 18 amino acids. The ends were cut back, 0 bases at V and 3 bases at J, with 18 bases in the middle. Germline V CDR1 and CDR2: LGHNA, YSLEER. The CDR3 region is CASSQEVGGVGNNQPQHF. CDR3 sequence (DNA): TGCGCCAGCAGCCAAGAGGTAGGCGGTGTGGGGAACAATCAGCCCCAGCATTTT.

The V gene is TRBV4-3, the J gene TRBJ2-5; D may match TRBD1 or TRBD2 (7 bases each). Per the germline V gene, CDR1 is LGHNA and CDR2 is YSLEER. V was trimmed by 2 bases and J by 5 bases, leaving 15 bases between them. CDR3 length: 15 amino acids. The CDR3 coding sequence is TGCGCCAGCAGCCAATCAGGGGGGAGGGTGGAGACCCAGTACTTC. Its protein product is CASSQSGGRVETQYF.

In nucleotides, the CDR3 is TGTGCCAGCAGCCCCGATTCGGGGAGCCTTATCACCTTC. Protein sequence: CASSPDSGSLITF. The chain combines TRBV7-2 with TRBJ1-2; no reliable D call. The germline gives CDR1 SGHTA, CDR2 FQGNSA. CDR3 length: 13 amino acids. The ends were cut back, 5 bases at V and 13 bases at J, with 20 bases in the middle.

The chain has TRBV9 and TRBJ1-6; D may be TRBD1 (5 bases). CDR1 is SGDLS and CDR2 is YYNGEE in the germline V gene. The CDR3 consists of 16 residues. The germline V and J ends were trimmed by 0 bases and 7 bases, with 14 bases remaining between them. The CDR3 bases are TGTGCCAGCAGCGTAGCCGCGTGGAGGGACAATTCACCCCTCCACTTT. Translated: CASSVAAWRDNSPLHF. Full variable domain (remainder filled in from reference TRBV9 and TRBJ1-6): DSGVTQTPKHLITATGQRVTLRCSPRSGDLSVYWYQQSLDQGLQFLIQYYNGEERAKGNILERFSAQQFPDLHSELNLSSLELGDSALYFCASSVAAWRDNSPLHFGNGTRLTVT.

The chain combines TRBV4-2 with TRBJ1-2; D unclear. The CDR3 sequence is 14 residues long. CDR1 and CDR2 (germline): LGHNA, YNFKEQ. The ends were cut back, 5 bases at V and 6 bases at J, with 16 bases in the middle. The CDR3 sequence: CASSLGGRENGYTF. The CDR3 DNA reads as TGTGCCAGCAGCTTGGGCGGCCGAGAGAATGGCTACACCTTC.

The V call is TRBV6-1, the J call TRBJ1-2, with D possibly being TRBD1 (6 bases). The CDR3 is 14 residues long. Germline V gene data show CDR1 as MNHNS and CDR2 as SASEGT. V lost 7 bases and J lost 8, with 20 bases in between. CDR3 amino acids: CASIATGGARGYTF. The CDR3 nucleotides read TGTGCCAGCATTGCGACGGGGGGCGCCAGGGGCTACACCTTC.

The V and J genes are TRBV14 and TRBJ2-5; 7 nucleotides agree with TRBD1. CDR3 length: 17 residues. The germline V gene has CDR1 SGHDN and CDR2 FVKESK. V was pared by 5 bases and J by 5 bases, with 17 bases of the junction left unmatched. This CDR3 reads CASSVQRTGRSVETQYF. In DNA form, the CDR3 reads TGTGCCAGCAGCGTACAACGGACAGGTCGATCCGTCGAGACCCAGTACTTC.

This clone was counted only a few times. The rearrangement links TRBV7-2 to TRBJ2-1; 7 bases are shared with TRBD1. V was clipped by 5 bases and J by 5 bases; unmatched bases: 6. Germline V CDR1 and CDR2: SGHTA, FQGNSA. The CDR3 sequence is 14 residues long. DNA of the CDR3: TGTGCCAGCAGCGGGACCGGGACAGACAATGAGCAGTTCTTC. It codes for CASSGTGTDNEQFF.

In DNA, the CDR3 is TGTGCCAGCAGCTTGGCCCAGGGGCAAGGCAATCAGCCCCAGCATTTT. It encodes CASSLAQGQGNQPQHF. The gene calls are TRBV5-7 and TRBJ1-5; D may be TRBD1 (6 bases). TRBV5-7 is classed as an ORF, of uncertain function. This CDR3 contains 16 residues. Trimming took 0 bases from V and 2 from J, leaving 12 bases between them.

This clone was detected only a few times. The chain employs TRBV11-2 and TRBJ2-3; D is uncertain. CDR1 and CDR2 from the germline V gene are SGHAT and FQNNGV. The ends were cut back, 1 base at V and 4 bases at J, with 6 bases in the middle. CDR3 length: 13 amino acids. For the CDR3, the DNA is TGTGCCAGCAGCTTAGTTTATGCAGATACGCAGTATTTT. Protein product: CASSLVYADTQYF.

The V and J genes are TRBV6-1 and TRBJ2-3; weak D call: TRBD1 (5 bases). The CDR3 totals 14 residues. Trimming took off 6 bases at V and 7 bases at J, with 17 bases between the two ends. Germline CDR1 is MNHNS and CDR2 is SASEGT. CDR3 residues: CASSLTSQVYTQYF. CDR3 in DNA: TGTGCCAGCAGCCTAACATCACAGGTTTATACGCAGTATTTT.

This clone was counted at least ten times. The rearrangement links TRBV7-2 to TRBJ2-2, with 12 bases lining up with TRBD2. V gave up 1 base and J gave up 3 bases; unmatched junction bases: 3. There are 17 residues in the CDR3. Germline lookup yields CDR1 SGHTA and CDR2 FQGNSA. The CDR3 coding sequence is TGTGCCAGCAGCTTAGGTCCTAGCGGGAGGGACACCGGGGAGCTGTTTTTT. As protein: CASSLGPSGRDTGELFF.

This clone was seen a few times. The rearrangement uses TRBV5-1 and TRBJ2-1; D gene uncertain. Germline V CDR1 and CDR2: SGHRS, YFSETQ. The V end was cut by 0 bases, the J end by 9 bases, with 10 bases between. The CDR3 covers 13 residues. Here the CDR3 reads CASSLDPAGEQFF. CDR3 sequence (DNA): TGCGCCAGCAGCTTGGATCCAGCCGGTGAGCAGTTCTTC.

The V call is TRBV11-3, the J call TRBJ2-5; 8 bases are shared with TRBD2. The CDR3 covers 14 residues. Germline lookup yields CDR1 SGHNT and CDR2 YENEEA. The ends lost 4 bases at V and 5 bases at J; junction bases unmatched: 6. The CDR3 region has the DNA TGTGCCAGCAGCTACGGGGGGGCGAGGGAGACCCAGTACTTC. This codes for CASSYGGARETQYF.